The text below deals with one T cell receptor beta chain. Clones were sequenced by immunoSEQ multiplex PCR, and TCRdb holds only the in-frame ones, with some missing. The sample contains some 2 million clones, about 95% of which appear only once. CD8 cells regarded as naive lacked CD45RO, were positively chosen for CCR7, and omitted terminally differentiated effector memory CD45RA+ cells. This entry comes from a study of shared clonotypes between healthy human individuals. This CDR3 has 16 residues. In germline, CDR1 is LGHNA, CDR2 YSLEER. V lost 0 bases, J lost 3 bases, and 15 bases lay in between. The V gene is TRBV4-3, the J gene TRBJ2-7; D is unresolved. This receptor was taken from a man in his late teens or twenties in good health. Sequences were obtained from naive CD8+ T cells sorted from blood. The CDR3 DNA follows: TGCGCCAGCAGCCAAGATAGAACAGACAACTACTACGAGCAGTACTTC. Its translation: CASSQDRTDNYYEQYF.